The 14 T cell receptor beta chains in this list originate from one sample, sequenced in a study of identical twins. TCRdb redid the calling of the 5' RACE reads with MiXCR, one entry per CDR3 protein. This sample carries 1.5 million to 2 million distinct CDR3 sequences, around 29% of them seen once, and the ten largest clones take under 0.35%. Material for sequencing was cord blood. The receptor source for this set is a newborn girl in good health.

The sample holds a few counts of this clonotype. This chain joins TRBV6-1 and TRBJ2-1, with 10 bases matching TRBD1. The J call is doubtful: the DNA matches TRBJ2-7 better. The CDR3 is made up of 14 amino acids. CDR1 MNHNS and CDR2 SASEGT come from the germline V gene. CDR3 DNA sequence: TGTGCCAGCAGCGCGAAGACAGGGGGCAATGAGCAGTACTTC. Translated: CASSAKTGGNEQYF.

This clonotype was detected a few times. The rearrangement joins TRBV7-2 to TRBJ2-1; 10 bases match TRBD2. In germline, CDR1 is SGHTA, CDR2 FQGNSA. Trimming at V came to 2 bases and at J to 1 base, leaving 8 bases not matched to a gene. There are 18 residues in the CDR3. CDR3 coding DNA: TGTGCCAGCAGCTTACCTCCGCTAGCGGGGGTATCCTACAATGAGCAGTTCTTC. Residues: CASSLPPLAGVSYNEQFF.

The genes are TRBV25-1 and TRBJ2-7, with D possibly being TRBD2 (6 bases). V dropped 3 bases and J dropped 4 bases, with 22 bases sitting between them. CDR3 length: 17 residues. Per the germline V gene, CDR1 is MGHDK and CDR2 is SYGVNS. The CDR3 sequence is CASSDQPGSEGSYEQYF. The CDR3 DNA reads TGTGCCAGCAGTGACCAGCCAGGGTCGGAGGGATCGTACGAGCAGTACTTC.

This clonotype was recorded a few times. This rearrangement joins TRBV12-3 or TRBV12-4 to TRBJ1-6; 7 bases agree with TRBD1. The CDR3 spans 19 residues. The J segment lost 7 bases and the V segment lost 6 bases, leaving 21 bases of the junction unmatched. The CDR3: CASRNNQKQGIMMNSPLHF. The CDR3 nucleotides read TGTGCCAGCAGGAACAATCAGAAACAGGGGATTATGATGAATTCACCCCTCCACTTT.

The V gene is TRBV5-5, the J gene TRBJ1-1; no reliable D call. Deletions cut 2 bases from V and 7 bases from J, with 9 bases between. The CDR3 has 12 amino acids. Looked up from germline, CDR1 is SGHKS and CDR2 is YYEKEE (reference sequence). The CDR3 sequence is CASSLSYSEAFF. The CDR3 DNA sequence: TGTGCCAGCAGCTTAAGCTACAGTGAAGCTTTCTTT.

The chain joins TRBV3-1 to TRBJ1-1; D call uncertain. The CDR3 runs to 13 residues. Trimming took off 9 bases at V and 1 base at J, with 12 bases between the two ends. The germline V gene has CDR1 LGHDT and CDR2 YNNKEL (reference sequence). CDR3 bases: TGTGCCAGTAGTCACACCCAGAACACTGAAGCTTTCTTT. Translated, it gives CASSHTQNTEAFF.

This clonotype was observed once. The chain carries TRBV4-1 and TRBJ2-1; possibly TRBD2 for D (7 bases). The J call may be mistaken, given a closer DNA end match to TRBJ2-7. This CDR3 has 18 amino acids. Germline V gene lookup returns CDR1 MGHRA and CDR2 YSYEKL. Here the CDR3 reads CASSLRSYLRGPYNEQYF. CDR3 sequence (DNA): TGCGCCAGCAGCCTCAGAAGTTATCTGCGGGGGCCCTACAATGAGCAGTACTTC.

This clonotype came up many times. The gene calls are TRBV7-8 and TRBJ2-4, with D perhaps TRBD2 (6 bases). This CDR3 contains 16 residues. The germline V gene encodes CDR1 SGHVS and CDR2 FQNEAQ. Trimming stripped 6 bases from V and 6 bases from J, with 21 bases between. The CDR3, as DNA: TGTGCCAGCAGTCTCCCTCCTGCAGGGAGGATAAACATTCAGTACTTC. This encodes CASSLPPAGRINIQYF.

The genes are TRBV7-9 and TRBJ1-2; unclear D gene. V shed 6 bases and J shed 0 bases, with 8 bases lying between them. Germline values: CDR1 SEHNR, CDR2 FQNEAQ (reference sequence). The CDR3 length is 13 residues. The CDR3 bases are TGTGCCAGCAGGGCCAGAGCTAACTATGGCTACACCTTC. The encoded protein is CASRARANYGYTF. Full variable domain (outside the CDR3, taken from reference TRBV7-9 and TRBJ1-2): DTGVSQNPRHKITKRGQNVTFRCDPISEHNRLYWYRQTLGQGPEFLTYFQNEAQLEKSRLLSDRFSAERPKGSFSTLEIQRTEQGDSAMYLCASRARANYGYTFGSGTRLTVV.

The chain joins TRBV25-1 to TRBJ1-1, with 8 bases identical to TRBD1. J gave up 4 bases and V 3 bases, and 4 bases lay outside the gene matches. Germline V gives CDR1 MGHDK, CDR2 SYGVNS. The CDR3 sequence is 14 residues long. CDR3 sequence reads: CASSDTGGFTEAFF. The CDR3 nucleotides are TGTGCCAGCAGTGACACAGGGGGGTTCACTGAAGCTTTCTTT.

V usage is TRBV6-6 and J usage is TRBJ1-1; 9 bases line up with TRBD1. The V gene's germline CDR1 is MNHNY and CDR2 SVGAGI (reference sequence). The CDR3 loop spans 15 amino acids. The V segment lost 0 bases and the J segment 2 bases; nucleotides outside the gene matches: 1. In nucleotides, the CDR3 is TGTGCCAGCAGTTACTCGGGACAGGGTAACACTGAAGCTTTCTTT. It is translated as CASSYSGQGNTEAFF.

The chain is built from TRBV9 and TRBJ1-5; D call uncertain. CDR1 SGDLS and CDR2 YYNGEE come from the germline V gene. CDR3 length equals 14 residues. Deletions cut 2 bases from V and 3 bases from J, with 9 bases between. CDR3 residues: CASSVEPDNQPQHF. Here the CDR3 DNA reads TGTGCCAGCAGCGTGGAGCCAGACAATCAGCCCCAGCATTTT.

The rearrangement joins TRBV5-1 to TRBJ2-3; D may be TRBD2 (6 bases). V lost 0 bases, J lost 4 bases, and 15 bases lay in between. Per the germline V gene, CDR1 is SGHRS and CDR2 is YFSETQ. The CDR3 sequence is 16 residues long. CDR3 in amino acids: CASSLDPSALADTQYF. DNA of the CDR3: TGCGCCAGCAGCTTGGACCCTAGCGCCTTGGCAGATACGCAGTATTTT.

Of note for this clonotype: Given a much more abundant clone one base away, this may be a read error. The chain couples TRBV6-6 to TRBJ2-4; D gene uncertain. The J call may be in error: the DNA end matches TRBJ2-7 better. The CDR3 loop spans 12 amino acids. CDR1 MNHNY and CDR2 SVGAGI come from the germline V gene (reference sequence). In DNA form, the CDR3 reads TGTGCCAGCAGTTCCCATCCCTGCGAGCAGTACTTC. This codes for CASSSHPCEQYF.